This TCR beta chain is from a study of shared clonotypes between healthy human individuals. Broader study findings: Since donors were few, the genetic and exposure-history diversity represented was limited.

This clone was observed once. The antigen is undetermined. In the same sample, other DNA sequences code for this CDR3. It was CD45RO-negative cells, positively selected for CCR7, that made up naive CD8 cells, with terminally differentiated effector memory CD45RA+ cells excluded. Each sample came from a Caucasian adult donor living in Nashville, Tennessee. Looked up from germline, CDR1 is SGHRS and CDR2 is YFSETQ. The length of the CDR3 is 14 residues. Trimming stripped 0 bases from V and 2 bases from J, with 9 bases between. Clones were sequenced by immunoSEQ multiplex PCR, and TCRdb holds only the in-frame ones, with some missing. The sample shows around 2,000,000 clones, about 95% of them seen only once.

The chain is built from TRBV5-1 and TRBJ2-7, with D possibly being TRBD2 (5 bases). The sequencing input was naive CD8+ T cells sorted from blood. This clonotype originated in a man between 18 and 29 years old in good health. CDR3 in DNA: TGCGCCAGCAGCTTGGCCGGACTGGCCTACGAGCAGTACTTC. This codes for CASSLAGLAYEQYF.